This T cell receptor (beta chain) was identified in a study of shared clonotypes between healthy human individuals (dated by TCRdb to 2018 to 2020). Notes on the research overall: The cohort comprised two women and a few men aged 18 to 49 years. To estimate repertoire size and how much clonotype sharing occurs between individuals, the study deeply sequenced the blood TCR repertoires of five healthy adults. Between about 0.8 and 9 billion PBMCs per donor were obtained by leukapheresis. Per donor, three plates each were used for CD4 naive and CD4 memory, two for CD8 naive, and one for CD8 memory. Different laboratories and diverse techniques were used to prepare libraries and sequence TCR repertoires, to increase sequencing depth and limit assay-specific biases. The study at large found these results: Naive subsets generally had larger estimated clonotype richness than memory subsets did. Based on pairwise subsampling, the degree of clonotype sharing among donors was expected to be affected by sequencing depth. Sharing across several donors was observed for roughly 5% of naive CD4, over 3% of naive CD8, 2% to 2.5% of memory CD4, and roughly 0.4% of memory CD8 clonotypes. Only blood was sampled, and tissue TCR repertoires likely differ from those in blood. Clonotypes shared by all four sorted-subset donors showed higher generation probabilities than non-shared clonotypes. The small number of donors limited the genetic and exposure-history diversity represented. Incomplete sequencing was indicated by rarefaction of sorted-subset datasets, despite the large sequencing depth.

Using the deep immunoSEQ assay, multiplex PCR amplified TCR CDR3 regions from genomic DNA. Genomic DNA extracted from each cell subset was distributed evenly over all wells of several immunoSEQ 96-well plates, and each plate served as one replicate. For sorted subsets, each replicate PCR was loaded with 200 ng genomic DNA, equivalent to 25,000 to 35,000 T cell genomes. Purified libraries were quantified with a Qubit 3.0 fluorometer, sized on a Bioanalyzer 2100, and re-quantified with the KAPA Library Quantification kit. Every immunoSEQ 96-well plate was sequenced on a dedicated single-read 150-cycle Illumina NextSeq 550 flow cell. The authors processed their data as follows. Because the immunoSEQ output held only junctional sequences and lacked quality scores, the filtering could not match the filtering applied to full-length reads. To assign V/J genes and CDR3, sequences were annotated using PyIR, a Python wrapper for IgBLAST v1.9, with IMGT germline references. Reads with weak V/J assignments (E-value above 1e-6), missing CDR3, stop codons, out-of-frame junctions, or ambiguous translated residues were removed. V3J clonotypes were defined as sequences sharing an identical inferred V gene, J gene, and CDR3 amino acid sequence. To compute the percentage overlap between repertoires, the number of shared unique clonotypes was divided by the size of the smaller repertoire. Three approaches were used to assess repertoire richness: RTK rarefaction, the Chao1 estimator, and Recon v2.1 estimates of unobserved clonotypes. OLGA was used to compute generation probabilities for all TCRbeta clonotypes that the gDNA method yielded from a few donors. TCRdb holds this immuneACCESS table with in-frame rearrangements only. Some clones are missing; in checked studies, unresolved V genes explain under half, and the rest has no known cause. V, J and clone size are those of that table, while D and trimming were read from the DNA. The sample contains millions of clones, about 95% of them found a single time. Roughly 0.13% of the sample rests with the top ten.

The donors were healthy, HIV-negative adults who had no recently reported acute infections or vaccinations. Every donor was a Caucasian adult residing in Nashville, Tennessee, USA. CD4+ T cells were enriched by magnetic negative selection; naive cells were then positively selected on CD45RA, and the negative fraction formed the memory subset. Blood was collected by leukapheresis, and PBMCs were isolated by Ficoll-Histopaque density gradient centrifugation and then cryopreserved in liquid nitrogen vapor phase. Analytical flow cytometry was used to check the purity and quantity of each magnetically sorted T cell population. From each sorted fraction, genomic DNA was isolated and quantified by UV absorbance on a Nanodrop 2000c. A remark on this clone: Its recognized antigen is unknown. Within one base of it there is no much larger clone, and no base qualities were kept.

Trimming removed 4 bases from V and 5 bases from J, leaving 11 bases between the germline ends. The germline V gene provides CDR1 MNHEY and CDR2 SVGAGI. The CDR3 starts with the cysteine, ends with the phenylalanine, and has 13 residues. Just the 39-base CDR3 DNA is kept, in frame starting at base 1. This receptor was obtained from a man aged 18 to 29 in good health. The chain couples TRBV6-5 to TRBJ1-1; the D gene is unclear. Source material: naive CD4+ T cells sorted from blood. According to the study, the label for this sample's cell subset or site signals: CD45RA+ positively selected. The bases read TGTGCCAGCAGTTTGGGAACGAGGACTGAAGCTTTCTTT. It encodes CASSLGTRTEAFF.